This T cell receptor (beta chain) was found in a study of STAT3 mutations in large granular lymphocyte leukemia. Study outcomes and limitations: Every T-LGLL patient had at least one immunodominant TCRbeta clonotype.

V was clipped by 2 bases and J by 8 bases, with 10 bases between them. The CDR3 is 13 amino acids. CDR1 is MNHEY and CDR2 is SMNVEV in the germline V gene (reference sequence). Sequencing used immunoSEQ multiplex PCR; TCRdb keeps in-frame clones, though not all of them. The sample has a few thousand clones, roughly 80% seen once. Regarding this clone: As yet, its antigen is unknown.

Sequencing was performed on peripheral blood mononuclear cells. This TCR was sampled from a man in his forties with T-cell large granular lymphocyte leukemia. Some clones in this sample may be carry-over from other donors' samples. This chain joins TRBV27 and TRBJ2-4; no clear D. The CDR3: CASSLISGDIQYF. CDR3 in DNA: TGTGCCAGCAGTTTAATATCAGGAGACATTCAGTACTTC.